The 20 T cell receptor beta chains listed next were all sequenced from one sample in a study of cytomegalovirus exposure and HLA in healthy donors. PCR involved 60 Vbeta and 13 Jbeta primers. Sequencing was performed with immunoSEQ multiplex PCR; in TCRdb, only in-frame clones are kept and a portion is missing. Among 60,000 to 70,000 clones listed, around 68% were seen once. The sample was PBMCs. The receptors come from a man in his forties or fifties in good health and CMV-seropositive.

This rearrangement joins TRBV19 to TRBJ2-6; 11 bases line up with TRBD1. CDR1 and CDR2 from the germline V gene are LNHDA and SQIVND (reference sequence). The CDR3 covers 18 residues. V shed 9 bases and J 3 bases; nucleotides not matched to a gene: 13. CDR3: CASNDPGQGAFGANVLTF. Written as DNA, the CDR3 is TGTGCCAGCAACGACCCAGGACAGGGGGCTTTTGGGGCCAACGTCCTGACTTTC.

CDR3 sequence: CASSSGQDNYGYTF. The CDR3 DNA is TGTGCCAGCAGCTCTGGACAGGACAACTATGGCTACACCTTC. The chain employs TRBV11-3 and TRBJ1-2, with 7 bases lining up with TRBD1. Unmatched junction bases numbered 4, after V lost 4 bases and J lost 2 bases. Germline-derived CDR1 and CDR2 are SGHNT and YENEEA. CDR3 size: 14 residues.

This chain joins TRBV5-4 and TRBJ1-4; D is ambiguous. Germline assignment: CDR1 SGHNT and CDR2 YYREEE (reference sequence). The germline V and J ends were trimmed by 3 bases and 7 bases, with 13 bases remaining between them. This CDR3 is built from 14 residues. In nucleotides, the CDR3 is TGTGCCAGCAGCTCCCGACTATCGGGTGAAAAACTGTTTTTT. Protein product: CASSSRLSGEKLFF.

This rearrangement joins TRBV7-2 to TRBJ2-3, with 7 bases lining up with TRBD2. The ends lost 2 bases at V and 1 base at J; junction bases unmatched: 9. The CDR3 runs to 17 residues. Looked up from germline, CDR1 is SGHTA and CDR2 is FQGNSA. CDR3 protein: CASSLNPTSSRTDTQYF. DNA of the CDR3: TGTGCCAGCAGCTTAAATCCGACTAGCAGTCGCACAGATACGCAGTATTTT.

This clone was seen only a few times. J is TRBJ1-4 and V is TRBV4-1; TRBD1 matches at 8 bases. Germline V gives CDR1 MGHRA, CDR2 YSYEKL. J was trimmed by 4 bases and V by 0 bases; bases with no gene match: 1. The CDR3 spans 15 residues. The CDR3 DNA reads TGCGCCAGCAGCCAAGAGGGACAGGTTAATGAAAAACTGTTTTTT. Encoded protein: CASSQEGQVNEKLFF.

The chain has TRBV6-1 and TRBJ1-2; no reliable D call. Germline assignment: CDR1 MNHNS and CDR2 SASEGT. There are 15 residues in the CDR3. Trimming left V 1 base short and J 0 bases short, with 9 bases between. This CDR3 is CASSEVPGANYGYTF. The CDR3 region has the DNA TGTGCCAGCAGTGAAGTTCCGGGAGCTAACTATGGCTACACCTTC.

Only one count was recorded for this clone. CDR3 loop: CASDRVGGNEQFF. CDR3 DNA: TGTGCCAGCGACAGGGTTGGGGGTAATGAGCAGTTCTTC. The V and J genes are TRBV7-9 and TRBJ2-1; TRBD1 agrees at 7 bases. The CDR3 is 13 residues long. Germline trimming cut 8 bases from V and 7 bases from J; bases unmatched to any gene: 8. CDR1 and CDR2 from the germline V gene are SEHNR and FQNEAQ (reference sequence). The whole variable domain, filled in from reference TRBV7-9 and TRBJ2-1, reads DTGVSQNPRHKITKRGQNVTFRCDPISEHNRLYWYRQTLGQGPEFLTYFQNEAQLEKSRLLSDRFSAERPKGSFSTLEIQRTEQGDSAMYLCASDRVGGNEQFFGPGTRLTVL.

V is TRBV10-3 and J is TRBJ2-5, with D perhaps matching TRBD2 (7 bases). Per the germline V gene, CDR1 is ENHRY and CDR2 is SYGVKD. V was shortened by 7 bases and J by 0 bases, with 15 bases between the two germline ends. The CDR3 has 15 amino acids. CDR3 protein: CAITPSGGDQETQYF. The CDR3 coding sequence is TGTGCCATCACCCCCTCGGGGGGCGACCAAGAGACCCAGTACTTC.

CDR3 loop: CASSLRGQVEHEQFF. The CDR3 DNA reads as TGTGCCAGCAGCCTTAGGGGACAGGTGGAACATGAGCAGTTCTTC. V is TRBV7-2 and J is TRBJ2-1; 8 bases align to TRBD1. The V segment lost 5 bases and the J segment 8 bases; nucleotides outside the gene matches: 11. The CDR3 extends over 15 amino acids. Germline loops: CDR1 SGHTA, CDR2 FQGNSA.

CDR3 DNA sequence: TGTGCCAGCAGTTTAAGTGGGACAGGGGGTGCAATTTATGGCTACACCTTC. Its protein product is CASSLSGTGGAIYGYTF. The rearrangement links TRBV27 to TRBJ1-2, with TRBD1 matching 11 bases. Per the germline V gene, CDR1 is MNHEY and CDR2 is SMNVEV (reference sequence). The CDR3 is 17 residues long. V lost 2 bases to trimming and J lost 5 bases; unmatched junction nucleotides: 10.

This rearrangement joins TRBV5-1 to TRBJ1-2, with TRBD1 matching 9 bases. The CDR3 covers 13 residues. The trim removed 7 bases at V and 5 bases at J, leaving 6 bases unmatched. Germline V lookup: CDR1 SGHRS, CDR2 YFSETQ. CDR3 in amino acids: CASSRTGDYGYTF. The CDR3 DNA reads as TGCGCCAGCTCCCGGACAGGGGATTATGGCTACACCTTC.

The J gene is TRBJ2-4, the V gene TRBV7-2; D gene uncertain. Trimming left V 2 bases short and J 0 bases short, with 5 bases between. The CDR3 loop spans 14 amino acids. Germline values: CDR1 SGHTA, CDR2 FQGNSA. The CDR3 DNA reads TGTGCCAGCAGCTTACCAGTAGCCAAAAACATTCAGTACTTC. It encodes CASSLPVAKNIQYF.

V and J are TRBV29-1 and TRBJ1-1; 9 nucleotides match TRBD1. Trimming took 4 bases from V and 7 from J; bases not matched to a gene: 16. Germline V gives CDR1 SQVTM, CDR2 ANQGSEA. This CDR3 comprises 16 residues. CDR3 residues: CSVGLLPGQGSGEAFF. For the CDR3, the DNA is TGCAGCGTTGGCCTCCTGCCGGGACAGGGTAGTGGTGAAGCTTTCTTT. Drawing the rest from reference TRBV29-1 and TRBJ1-1, the complete variable domain is SAVISQKPSRDICQRGTSLTIQCQVDSQVTMMFWYRQQPGQSLTLIATANQGSEATYESGFVIDKFPISRPNLTFSTLTVSNMSPEDSSIYLCSVGLLPGQGSGEAFFGQGTRLTVV.

V gene TRBV5-4 combines with J gene TRBJ2-3; D gene ambiguous. The CDR3 totals 13 residues. The V end was cut by 0 bases, the J end by 6 bases, with 8 bases between. CDR1 is SGHNT, CDR2 YYREEE, per germline (reference sequence). In DNA form, the CDR3 reads TGTGCCAGCAGCTTGGCTGTCCCCGATACGCAGTATTTT. Its protein is CASSLAVPDTQYF.

The chain uses TRBV5-1 and TRBJ1-2; D is perhaps TRBD1 (5 bases). CDR3 length: 14 amino acids. V was pared by 3 bases and J by 8 bases, with 17 bases between. Germline values: CDR1 SGHRS, CDR2 YFSETQ. The CDR3 sequence: CASSSGGGPLGYTF. The CDR3 region has the DNA TGCGCCAGCAGCTCCGGGGGAGGGCCCTTGGGCTACACCTTC.

In this sample, this clone turned up many times. The chain joins TRBV5-1 to TRBJ2-1; D not certain. The CDR3 length is 11 residues. Germline-derived CDR1 and CDR2 are SGHRS and YFSETQ. V was pared by 2 bases and J by 10 bases, with 7 bases between. In nucleotides, the CDR3 is TGCGCCAGCAGCTTTTCATTGGAGCAGTTCTTC. Protein product: CASSFSLEQFF.

V usage is TRBV6-6 and J usage is TRBJ2-3, with D hard to call. V lost 2 bases and J lost 5, with 8 bases in between. This CDR3 comprises 13 residues. The germline V gene has CDR1 MNHNY and CDR2 SVGAGI (reference sequence). The CDR3 nucleotides read TGTGCCAGCAGTTACGGTATAGAAGATACGCAGTATTTT. This gives the protein CASSYGIEDTQYF.

About this clone: At one boundary the junction diverges from the germline segment, which might be a read error. The chain employs TRBV7-7 and TRBJ2-5; 8 positions match TRBD1. The CDR3 totals 13 residues. Germline V gene data show CDR1 as SSHAT and CDR2 as FNYEAQ (reference sequence). The CDR3: CASSSDREETQYF. The CDR3 DNA sequence: TGTGCTAGCAGTTCGGACAGGGAAGAGACCCAGTACTTC.

This rearrangement joins TRBV6-6 to TRBJ2-1, with D perhaps matching TRBD1 (6 bases). The V end lost 7 bases, the J end lost 10 bases, and 20 bases lay between the germline ends. CDR1 is MNHNY and CDR2 is SVGAGI in the germline V gene (reference sequence). There are 14 residues in the CDR3. The chain's CDR3 is CASNPVGGVGEQFF. The CDR3 DNA reads TGTGCCAGCAACCCGGTAGGGGGTGTGGGCGAGCAGTTCTTC.

As DNA, the CDR3 is TGTGCCAGCAGCCCGACTGGATATGGCTACACCTTC. Translated, it gives CASSPTGYGYTF. The chain links TRBV5-6 to TRBJ1-2; no clear D. V was pared by 4 bases and J by 5 bases, with 9 bases between. CDR1 is SGHDT and CDR2 is YYEEEE in the germline V gene. CDR3 length: 12 amino acids.